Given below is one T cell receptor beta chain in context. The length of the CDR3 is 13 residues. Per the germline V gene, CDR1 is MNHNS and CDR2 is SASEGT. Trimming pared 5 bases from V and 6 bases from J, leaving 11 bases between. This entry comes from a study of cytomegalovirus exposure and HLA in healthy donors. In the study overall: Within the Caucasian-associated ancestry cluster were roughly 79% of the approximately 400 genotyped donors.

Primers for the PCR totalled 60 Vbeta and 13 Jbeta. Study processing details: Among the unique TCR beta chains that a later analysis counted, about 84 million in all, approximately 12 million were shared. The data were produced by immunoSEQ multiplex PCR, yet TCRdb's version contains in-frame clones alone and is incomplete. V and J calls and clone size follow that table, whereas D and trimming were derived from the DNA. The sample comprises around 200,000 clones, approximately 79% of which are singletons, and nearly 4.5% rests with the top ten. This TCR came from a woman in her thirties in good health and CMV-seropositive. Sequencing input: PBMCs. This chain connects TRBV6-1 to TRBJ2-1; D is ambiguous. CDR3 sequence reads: CASSSPVLNEQFF. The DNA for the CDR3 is TGTGCCAGCAGTTCACCGGTGCTCAATGAGCAGTTCTTC.